This T cell receptor (beta chain) appears in the sequencing data of a study of T cells after posttransplantation cyclophosphamide. V gave up 7 bases and J gave up 0 bases; unmatched junction bases: 2. CDR1 is SNHLY and CDR2 is FYNNEI in the germline V gene. The CDR3 covers 15 residues. This clone was detected many times. Profiled with immunoSEQ multiplex PCR; TCRdb holds only in-frame clones, not every one. The sample includes some 40,000 clones, none of them occurring once. J is TRBJ2-1 and V is TRBV2; 11 bases match TRBD1. The sequence was collected from a man between 50 and 59 years old in good health, CMV-negative, and a related stem cell transplant donor. The sequenced material came from PBMCs. The CDR3 loop is CASMGQGVSYNEQFF. Here the CDR3 DNA reads TGTGCCAGCATGGGACAGGGGGTCTCCTACAATGAGCAGTTCTTC.